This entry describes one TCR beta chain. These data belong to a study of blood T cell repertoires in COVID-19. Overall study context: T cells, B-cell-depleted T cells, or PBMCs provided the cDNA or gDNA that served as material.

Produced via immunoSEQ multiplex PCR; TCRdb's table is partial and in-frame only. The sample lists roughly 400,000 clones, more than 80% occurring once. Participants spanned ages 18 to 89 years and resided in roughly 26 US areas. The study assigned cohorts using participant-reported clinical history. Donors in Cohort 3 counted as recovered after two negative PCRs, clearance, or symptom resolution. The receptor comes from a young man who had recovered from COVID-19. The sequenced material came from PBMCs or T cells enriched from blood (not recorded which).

Here the CDR3 reads CASSPGMNTEAFF. CDR3 DNA sequence: TGTGCCAGCTCCCCAGGGATGAACACTGAAGCTTTCTTT. The chain is built from TRBV7-9 and TRBJ1-1; TRBD1 might be the D (5 bases). Germline-derived CDR1 and CDR2 are SEHNR and FQNEAQ (reference sequence). V dropped 8 bases and J dropped 0 bases, with 10 bases sitting between them. The CDR3 consists of 13 residues.